A single sample gave rise to the 22 T cell receptor beta chains below, sequenced in a study of beta chain features in type 1 diabetes listed by TCRdb under 2018. Summary of the overall study and its limitations: Type 1 diabetes patients showed a moderate but significant shortening of TCRB CDR3 length in all four CD4+ subsets.

The library relied on the immunoSEQ multiplex PCR assay. All of the isolated RNA was reverse transcribed with the High Capacity cDNA Reverse Transcription Kit, so expressed TCRB transcripts were sequenced. What TCRdb holds here is the immuneACCESS table cut down to in-frame rearrangements. Part of the clones is not present; checked against another copy, under half of the missing clones reflect an unresolved V gene, and the others are unexplained. The sample table lists hundreds of thousands of clones, roughly an eighth of them with a count of one. The ten largest clonotypes hold nearly 0.04% of the sample. These receptors are not linked to any known antigen. Sequenced: naive CD4+ T cells from blood. Read against the paper, the sample's cell subset or site label means: true naive CD4+ T cells. The receptor set was obtained from a man younger than 30 with type 1 diabetes.

The table lists this clone with a few counts. The V call is TRBV13, the J call TRBJ2-3, with 7 bases identical to TRBD1. The CDR3 length is 21 residues. V lost 3 bases and J lost 2; bases outside the gene matches: 23. The germline gives CDR1 PRHDT, CDR2 FYEKMQ (reference sequence). CDR3 in amino acids: CASSFLRGQYDSSLTTDTQYF. CDR3 sequence (DNA): TGTGCCAGCAGCTTTCTAAGGGGGCAGTATGACTCCTCCCTTACCACAGATACGCAGTATTTT. Full variable domain (missing parts from reference TRBV13 and TRBJ2-3): AAGVIQSPRHLIKEKRETATLKCYPIPRHDTVYWYQQGPGQDPQFLISFYEKMQSDKGSIPDRFSAQQFSDYHSELNMSSLELGDSALYFCASSFLRGQYDSSLTTDTQYFGPGTRLTVL.

This sequence joins TRBV18 and TRBJ1-4; D unclear. V was clipped by 5 bases and J by 3 bases, with 10 bases between them. The length of the CDR3 is 14 residues. Germline assignment: CDR1 KGHSH and CDR2 LQKENI. In DNA, the CDR3 is TGTGCCAGCTCAAAACAGAACCCTAATGAAAAACTGTTTTTT. Translation gives CASSKQNPNEKLFF.

The V gene is TRBV9, the J gene TRBJ2-6, with 9 bases that match TRBD1. Trimming at V came to 2 bases and at J to 1 base, leaving 4 bases not matched to a gene. The CDR3 length is 17 residues. Looked up from germline, CDR1 is SGDLS and CDR2 is YYNGEE. The CDR3, as DNA: TGTGCCAGCAGCGTTTCCGGGACAGGGTCTGGGGCCAACGTCCTGACTTTC. This sequence encodes CASSVSGTGSGANVLTF.

This clone has more than one count but fewer than ten. CDR3 residues: CASSPEDWTAFDYEQYF. The CDR3 DNA sequence: TGTGCCAGCAGCCCAGAGGATTGGACAGCATTCGACTACGAGCAGTACTTC. V usage is TRBV7-9 and J usage is TRBJ2-7; D perhaps matches TRBD1 (6 bases). The CDR3 loop spans 17 amino acids. Between the trimmed V and J ends, which lost 5 bases and 3 bases, there was a span of 23 bases. The V gene's germline CDR1 is SEHNR and CDR2 FQNEAQ (reference sequence). Filled out from reference TRBV7-9 and TRBJ2-7, the complete variable domain reads DTGVSQNPRHKITKRGQNVTFRCDPISEHNRLYWYRQTLGQGPEFLTYFQNEAQLEKSRLLSDRFSAERPKGSFSTLEIQRTEQGDSAMYLCASSPEDWTAFDYEQYFGPGTRLTVT.

This clone has more than one count but fewer than ten. The chain joins TRBV29-1 to TRBJ2-3, with 8 positions matching TRBD2. The V gene's germline CDR1 is SQVTM and CDR2 ANQGSEA. J was trimmed by 4 bases and V by 4 bases; bases with no gene match: 4. This CDR3 region has 13 residues. CDR3 sequence (DNA): TGCAGCGTTGCGGGACTAGAGGCAGATACGCAGTATTTT. The encoded protein is CSVAGLEADTQYF.

This clone was counted between two and nine times. Other DNA sequences from this sample encode an identical CDR3 as well. The chain is built from TRBV30 and TRBJ1-5; D gene unclear. The CDR3 length is 13 residues. V dropped 0 bases and J dropped 5 bases, with 8 bases sitting between them. Looked up from germline, CDR1 is GTSNPN and CDR2 is SVGIG (reference sequence). The CDR3 coding sequence is TGTGCCTGGAGTGTACGGGCCGATCAGCCCCAGCATTTT. Translation gives CAWSVRADQPQHF. Supplemented by reference TRBV30 and TRBJ1-5, the full variable domain reads SQTIHQWPATLVQPVGSPLSLECTVEGTSNPNLYWYRQAAGRGLQLLFYSVGIGQISSEVPQNLSASRPQDRQFILSSKKLLLSDSGFYLCAWSVRADQPQHFGDGTRLSIL.

This clone was detected a few times. CDR3 protein: CASSLGRGNEQFF. The CDR3 DNA sequence: TGTGCCAGCAGCTTAGGCCGGGGAAATGAGCAGTTCTTC. V usage is TRBV11-1 and J usage is TRBJ2-1, with D perhaps matching TRBD2 (5 bases). Germline V gene lookup returns CDR1 SGHAT and CDR2 FQDESV (reference sequence). This CDR3 has 13 residues. Trimming removed 1 base at V and 7 bases at J, with 8 bases between.

The sample holds a few counts of this clone. At the DNA level, this CDR3 is encoded by other sequences in the same sample as well. The chain couples TRBV5-1 to TRBJ2-2; D remains unclear. The CDR3 runs 14 residues. Trimming stripped 0 bases from V and 2 bases from J, with 5 bases between. Looked up from germline, CDR1 is SGHRS and CDR2 is YFSETQ. The CDR3 loop reads CASSLDRNTGELFF. CDR3 nucleotides: TGCGCCAGCAGCTTGGACAGAAACACCGGGGAGCTGTTTTTT.

The table lists this clone with a few counts. J is TRBJ1-5 and V is TRBV29-1; 7 bases agree with TRBD1. CDR3 length: 13 residues. J was trimmed by 7 bases and V by 5 bases; bases with no gene match: 8. Germline CDR1 SQVTM, CDR2 ANQGSEA. As DNA, the CDR3 is TGCAGCGTTTCCGAGGGGGCAGGGCAGCCCCAGCATTTT. Amino acids: CSVSEGAGQPQHF. Full variable domain (missing parts from reference TRBV29-1 and TRBJ1-5): SAVISQKPSRDICQRGTSLTIQCQVDSQVTMMFWYRQQPGQSLTLIATANQGSEATYESGFVIDKFPISRPNLTFSTLTVSNMSPEDSSIYLCSVSEGAGQPQHFGDGTRLSIL.

The rearrangement joins TRBV5-6 to TRBJ1-1; unclear D gene. The CDR3 covers 12 residues. Trimming shortened V by 4 bases and J by 10 bases, and 14 bases separated the two germline ends. Germline V lookup: CDR1 SGHDT, CDR2 YYEEEE. In DNA form, the CDR3 reads TGTGCCAGCAGCCGCCGGGTGGACCTAGCTTTCTTT. Residues: CASSRRVDLAFF.

The CDR3 here is CASSFVDRDFYEQYF. The CDR3 DNA is TGTGCCAGCAGTTTCGTTGACAGGGACTTCTACGAGCAGTACTTC. The chain combines TRBV28 with TRBJ2-7, with D possibly TRBD1 on 7 matching bases. Germline loops: CDR1 MDHEN, CDR2 SYDVKM. The CDR3 consists of 15 residues. V was trimmed by 3 bases and J by 3 bases, leaving 15 bases between them.

This clone has a handful of counts. This rearrangement joins TRBV18 to TRBJ2-3; D unclear. From germline, CDR1 is KGHSH and CDR2 LQKENI. The CDR3 spans 12 residues. Trimming took off 3 bases at V and 5 bases at J, with 6 bases between the two ends. CDR3 in DNA: TGTGCCAGCTCACCGCCAGTAGATACGCAGTATTTT. Residues: CASSPPVDTQYF.

A few counts support this clone. J is TRBJ1-6 and V is TRBV9, with D hard to call. CDR3 length: 16 residues. CDR1 and CDR2 (germline): SGDLS, YYNGEE. Trimming took 1 base from V and 0 from J, leaving 8 bases between them. The chain's CDR3 is CASSVIGSSYNSPLHF. The DNA for the CDR3 is TGTGCCAGCAGCGTAATCGGAAGCTCCTATAATTCACCCCTCCACTTT.

The CDR3 here is CASSVGQGRTDTQYF. As DNA, the CDR3 is TGTGCCAGCAGTGTCGGACAGGGTCGCACAGATACGCAGTATTTT. This chain uses TRBV25-1 with TRBJ2-3; 8 bases are a match to TRBD1. Germline CDR1 MGHDK, CDR2 SYGVNS. V lost 4 bases and J lost 1; bases outside the gene matches: 4. This CDR3 region has 15 residues.

A few counts support this clone. The same CDR3 can be traced to other DNA sequences in this sample. The CDR3 DNA is TGCGCCAGCAGCTTGGGGACAGGGGGCAATGAGCAGTTCTTC. It specifies CASSLGTGGNEQFF. The genes are TRBV5-1 and TRBJ2-1; TRBD1 matches at 10 bases. V lost 0 bases to trimming and J lost 6 bases; unmatched junction nucleotides: 0. Germline V gene sequence: CDR1 SGHRS, CDR2 YFSETQ. The CDR3 extends over 14 amino acids.

This clone was picked up a small number of times. The same CDR3 can be traced to other DNA sequences in this sample. The J gene is TRBJ1-3, the V gene TRBV7-2; TRBD1 matches 7 bases. J was trimmed by 2 bases and V by 3 bases; bases with no gene match: 1. The CDR3 runs to 14 residues. Germline V gene data show CDR1 as SGHTA and CDR2 as FQGNSA. DNA of the CDR3: TGTGCCAGCAGCTTGACAGGGACTGGAAACACCATATATTTT. This sequence encodes CASSLTGTGNTIYF.

There are a few counts of this clone. DNA for the CDR3: TGTGCCAGCAGCTTAGGGCCAGGGTTGTACATTCAGTACTTC. It yields the protein CASSLGPGLYIQYF. The chain couples TRBV7-2 to TRBJ2-4, with a possible D match to TRBD1 (5 bases). Trimming pared 1 base from V and 8 bases from J, leaving 12 bases between. The germline V gene has CDR1 SGHTA and CDR2 FQGNSA. CDR3 length equals 14 residues.

This chain links TRBV7-2 with TRBJ1-2; no clear D. V dropped 9 bases and J dropped 3 bases, with 14 bases sitting between them. Germline-derived CDR1 and CDR2 are SGHTA and FQGNSA. CDR3 length equals 13 residues. CDR3 sequence: CASQRTQDYGYTF. CDR3 bases: TGTGCCAGTCAGCGGACCCAGGACTATGGCTACACCTTC. The full variable domain, with the rest looked up from reference TRBV7-2 and TRBJ1-2, is GAGVSQSPSNKVTEKGKDVELRCDPISGHTALYWYRQSLGQGLEFLIYFQGNSAPDKSGLPSDRFSAERTGGSVSTLTIQRTQQEDSAVYLCASQRTQDYGYTFGSGTRLTVV.

This clone was detected only a few times. The junction shows a germline mismatch at one end, possibly a read error. V usage is TRBV7-7 and J usage is TRBJ2-1, with D perhaps given as TRBD1 or TRBD2 (5 bases each). CDR3 length: 16 amino acids. The V gene's germline CDR1 is SSHAT and CDR2 FNYEAQ (reference sequence). This CDR3 is CASSLNVLLSGGEQFF. CDR3 in DNA: TGTGCTAGCAGCCTCAATGTACTACTTTCTGGGGGTGAGCAGTTCTTC.

The DNA of the CDR3 is TGTGCCAGTGGCCCAGGGAGTCGGGCGGGATCACGCGAGCAGTACTTC. Its translation is CASGPGSRAGSREQYF. The V call is TRBV19, the J call TRBJ2-7; TRBD2 is a possible D gene (6 bases). Germline lookup yields CDR1 LNHDA and CDR2 SQIVND (reference sequence). V lost 8 bases and J 6 bases, leaving 26 bases between the germline ends. This CDR3 comprises 16 residues.

This chain uses TRBV6-6 with TRBJ1-4; perhaps TRBD1 as D (6 bases). The germline gives CDR1 MNHNY, CDR2 SVGAGI (reference sequence). The V and J ends lost 5 bases and 2 bases respectively, with 12 bases between them. The CDR3 has 15 residues. CDR3 sequence reads: CASSNRQATNEKLFF. The CDR3 coding sequence is TGTGCCAGCAGTAACCGACAGGCTACTAATGAAAAACTGTTTTTT.

This clone has just a few counts. The chain combines TRBV7-2 with TRBJ2-1; D gene ambiguous. This CDR3 has 11 residues. Germline-derived CDR1 and CDR2 are SGHTA and FQGNSA. Deletions cut 1 base from V and 9 bases from J, with 4 bases between. CDR3 sequence reads: CASSLDTEQFF. The CDR3 nucleotides are TGTGCCAGCAGCTTAGACACTGAGCAGTTCTTC. Full variable domain (missing parts from reference TRBV7-2 and TRBJ2-1): GAGVSQSPSNKVTEKGKDVELRCDPISGHTALYWYRQSLGQGLEFLIYFQGNSAPDKSGLPSDRFSAERTGGSVSTLTIQRTQQEDSAVYLCASSLDTEQFFGPGTRLTVL.